The TCR beta chain under discussion was sequenced for a study of CD8 T cells in Susac syndrome. Germline trimming cut 2 bases from V and 7 bases from J; bases unmatched to any gene: 5. The germline V gene encodes CDR1 SEHNR and CDR2 FQNEAQ (reference sequence). The CDR3 sequence is 15 residues long. This clonotype came up once. It was with random hexamers that 0.5 to 1 ug RNA was reverse transcribed. The immunoSEQ assay covered 54 Vbeta and 13 Jbeta segments for CDR3. Each CDR3 protein gets one entry after TCRdb re-called the immunoSEQ multiplex PCR reads with MiXCR. The profile shows 150,000 or so distinct CDR3 sequences, roughly 94% of them singletons. From blood CD8+ and CD4+ T cells, the TCR beta chain was sequenced.

The rearrangement joins TRBV7-9 to TRBJ2-1; 10 nucleotides line up with TRBD2. This TCR was recovered from a human donor in good health. Sample: CD4+ T cells from PBMCs. The chain's CDR3 is CASSLSGRAGNEQFF. As DNA, the CDR3 is TGTGCCAGCAGCTTAAGCGGGAGGGCCGGGAATGAGCAGTTCTTC.